This T cell receptor beta chain was profiled in a study of blood T cell repertoires in COVID-19. Looking at the study overall: The origin of the acute and convalescent COVID-19 samples was the United States, Italy and Spain. The cDNA or gDNA used as material had been derived from T cells, B-cell-depleted T cells, or PBMCs.

Authors' analysis steps: Reference gene primer amplification yielded estimated nucleated cell counts. Assay: immunoSEQ multiplex PCR; the TCRdb copy retains only in-frame clones and omits some. V and J calls and clone size follow that table, whereas D and trimming were derived from the DNA. The sample contains fewer than 450,000 clones, approximately 90% of which appear only once. The germline CDR1 and CDR2 sequences are MNHEY and SVGEGT. The CDR3 is 15 residues long. Regarding this clone: An end of the junction does not agree with germline; a read error may underlie this.

This TCR was sampled from a woman aged 18-29 years who had recovered from COVID-19. The specimen was peripheral blood. The V gene is TRBV6-2 or TRBV6-3, the J gene TRBJ1-5, with D possibly being TRBD1 (6 bases). Here the CDR3 reads CASSYFWTAYQPQHF. CDR3 bases: TGTGCCAGCAGCTACTTCTGGACAGCTTATCAGCCCCAGCATTTT.